The 25 T cell receptor beta chains listed next were all sequenced from one sample in a study of cytotoxic CD8 clonotypes in ibrutinib-treated CLL. Sequencing used immunoSEQ multiplex PCR; TCRdb keeps in-frame clones, though not all of them. The sample has some 50,000 clones, 55% to 70% seen once. This specimen consisted of PBMCs, obtained after 24 months of ibrutinib treatment. The receptors derive from a human donor with chronic lymphocytic leukemia.

This clone was detected many times. The rearrangement uses TRBV6-1 and TRBJ2-7, with D perhaps matching TRBD1 or TRBD2 (5 bases each). Trimming took 8 bases from V and 2 from J, leaving 13 bases between them. The CDR3 is 13 residues long. Germline V gene lookup returns CDR1 MNHNS and CDR2 SASEGT. The CDR3 DNA is TGTGCCAGCCAAAGGGGAGCGGCCTACGAGCAGTACGTC. Translated, it gives CASQRGAAYEQYV.

The chain recombines TRBV7-9 with TRBJ2-7, with 13 bases that match TRBD2. V lost 5 bases and J lost 0; bases outside the gene matches: 4. The germline gives CDR1 SEHNR, CDR2 FQNEAQ (reference sequence). The CDR3 contains 16 residues. DNA for the CDR3: TGTGCCAGCAGCAAGGGGACTAGCGGGGCCTCCTACGAGCAGTACTTC. It is translated as CASSKGTSGASYEQYF.

This clone was found a few times. The chain couples TRBV11-2 to TRBJ2-1; TRBD1 or TRBD2 may be the D gene (5 bases each). V was pared by 3 bases and J by 8 bases, with 14 bases between. The CDR3 spans 14 residues. The germline V gene encodes CDR1 SGHAT and CDR2 FQNNGV. The CDR3 DNA is TGTGCCAGCAGCTTGCGCCGGGACCGGGATGAGCAGTTCTTC. Amino acids: CASSLRRDRDEQFF. The full variable domain, completed using reference TRBV11-2 and TRBJ2-1, is EAGVAQSPRYKIIEKRQSVAFWCNPISGHATLYWYQQILGQGPKLLIQFQNNGVVDDSQLPKDRFSAERLKGVDSTLKIQPAKLEDSAVYLCASSLRRDRDEQFFGPGTRLTVL.

The chain has TRBV19 and TRBJ2-7; TRBD1 might be the D (6 bases). The ends were cut back, 4 bases at V and 4 bases at J, with 14 bases in the middle. The CDR3 loop spans 14 amino acids. In germline, CDR1 is LNHDA, CDR2 SQIVND (reference sequence). CDR3 DNA: TGTGCCAGTAGTAACACAGGGAGTAGGTACGAGCAGTACGTC. Translated: CASSNTGSRYEQYV.

A few counts support this clone. The chain carries TRBV7-2 and TRBJ1-2; possible D gene TRBD1, 5 bases. The CDR3 extends over 14 amino acids. The V and J ends lost 8 bases and 2 bases respectively, with 15 bases between them. Per germline, CDR1 SGHTA and CDR2 FQGNSA. The CDR3 loop reads CASAPGRGNYGYTF. The CDR3 nucleotides are TGTGCCAGCGCGCCGGGCCGGGGGAACTATGGCTACACCTTC.

The CDR3 here is CASSEGTGNTGELFF. The CDR3 DNA sequence: TGCGCCAGCAGCGAAGGGACGGGGAACACCGGGGAGCTGTTTTTT. The genes are TRBV10-1 and TRBJ2-2; D could derive from TRBD1 or TRBD2 (5 bases each). Trimming removed 6 bases from V and 1 base from J, with 12 bases in between. The CDR3 is made up of 15 amino acids. From germline, CDR1 is WNHNN and CDR2 SYGVQD (reference sequence).

This clone was seen a few times. V usage is TRBV5-1 and J usage is TRBJ2-7; no reliable D call. With 4 bases removed from V and 3 bases from J, the gap between germline ends came to 11 bases. The CDR3 spans 13 residues. Germline assignment: CDR1 SGHRS and CDR2 YFSETQ. Here the CDR3 DNA reads TGCGCCAGCAGCATTGGAGCGAGCTACGAGCAGTACTTC. This sequence encodes CASSIGASYEQYF.

V is TRBV30 and J is TRBJ1-1; D perhaps matches TRBD1 (5 bases). V lost 0 bases, J lost 10 bases, and 12 bases lay in between. The CDR3 spans 12 residues. Germline CDR1 reads GTSNPN; CDR2 reads SVGIG (reference sequence). CDR3: CAWSVTGRGAFF. As DNA, the CDR3 is TGTGCCTGGAGTGTCACGGGGCGCGGAGCTTTCTTT.

The chain is built from TRBV9 and TRBJ2-2; the D gene is possibly TRBD2 (5 bases). Germline V gene lookup returns CDR1 SGDLS and CDR2 YYNGEE. The CDR3 sequence is 16 residues long. V was clipped by 0 bases and J by 7 bases, with 16 bases between them. DNA of the CDR3: TGTGCCAGCAGCGTAGGAGAGGGCTTTGCGGACGGGGAGCTGTTTTTT. It translates to CASSVGEGFADGELFF. Combining the CDR3 with reference TRBV9 and TRBJ2-2 gives the whole variable domain DSGVTQTPKHLITATGQRVTLRCSPRSGDLSVYWYQQSLDQGLQFLIQYYNGEERAKGNILERFSAQQFPDLHSELNLSSLELGDSALYFCASSVGEGFADGELFFGEGSRLTVL.

The CDR3 spells CASSTLGSGSQPQHF. The CDR3 region has the DNA TGTGCCAGTAGTACCCTGGGCTCGGGAAGTCAGCCCCAGCATTTT. The V call is TRBV19, the J call TRBJ1-5; D remains ambiguous. CDR1 and CDR2 (germline): LNHDA, SQIVND (reference sequence). This CDR3 is built from 15 residues. With 4 bases removed from V and 6 bases from J, the gap between germline ends came to 16 bases.

V and J are TRBV30 and TRBJ2-2; 8 nucleotides agree with TRBD1. J lost 15 bases, V lost 3 bases, and 9 bases had no gene match. Per the germline V gene, CDR1 is GTSNPN and CDR2 is SVGIG (reference sequence). The CDR3 extends over 12 amino acids. CDR3 bases: TGTGCCTGGAGGCAAGACAGGGGAAGGGTGTTTTTT. Translating it yields CAWRQDRGRVFF.

The J gene is TRBJ2-2, the V gene TRBV7-6, with D perhaps TRBD1 or TRBD2 (5 bases each). This CDR3 comprises 14 residues. CDR1 and CDR2 (germline): SGHVS, FNYEAQ. The germline V and J ends were trimmed by 8 bases and 8 bases, with 18 bases remaining between them. CDR3 region: CASCRDPACGELFF. CDR3 nucleotides: TGTGCCAGCTGCCGGGACCCAGCATGTGGGGAGCTGTTTTTT.

This clone was observed a few times. The rearrangement joins TRBV6-5 to TRBJ1-5; D not resolved. Per germline, CDR1 MNHEY and CDR2 SVGAGI. This CDR3 is built from 12 residues. The V end was cut by 6 bases, the J end by 3 bases, with 6 bases between. In DNA form, the CDR3 reads TGTGCCAGCAGACAGCTCAATCAGCCCCAGCATTTT. Its translation is CASRQLNQPQHF.

This rearrangement joins TRBV14 to TRBJ2-5; D is unclear. CDR3 length equals 16 residues. The germline V gene encodes CDR1 SGHDN and CDR2 FVKESK. Trimming removed 4 bases at V and 3 bases at J, with 18 bases between. For the CDR3, the DNA is TGTGCCAGCAGCCCTGTGAGTACGGAGCTTAAAGAGACCCAGTACTTC. The encoded protein is CASSPVSTELKETQYF.

This CDR3 is CSDQNEAFF. In DNA, the CDR3 is TGCAGTGATCAGAATGAAGCTTTCTTT. This sequence joins TRBV20-1 and TRBJ1-1; D is undetermined. CDR3 length: 9 residues. In germline, CDR1 is DFQATT, CDR2 SNEGSKA (reference sequence). Trimming shortened V by 7 bases and J by 7 bases, and 7 bases separated the two germline ends.

This clone was found once. In nucleotides, the CDR3 is TGTGCCAGTACCTGGGGGGGGAATCAGCCCCAGCATTTT. Protein sequence: CASTWGGNQPQHF. The gene calls are TRBV19 and TRBJ1-5; a weak D match, TRBD1 (5 bases). This CDR3 spans 13 amino acids. V was cut by 7 bases and J by 4 bases, with 11 bases left in between. Germline V gene lookup returns CDR1 LNHDA and CDR2 SQIVND (reference sequence).

The chain recombines TRBV11-3 with TRBJ2-1; D is ambiguous. This CDR3 spans 13 amino acids. The V gene lost 0 bases and the J gene lost 8 bases, with 8 bases spanning the gap. From germline, CDR1 is SGHNT and CDR2 YENEEA. CDR3 nucleotides: TGTGCCAGCAGCTTAGAGGGTAATCATGAGCAGTTCTTC. Its protein is CASSLEGNHEQFF.

This clone appeared a few times. The chain is built from TRBV2 and TRBJ1-5; no definite D call. Germline values: CDR1 SNHLY, CDR2 FYNNEI. Trimming took off 7 bases at V and 5 bases at J, with 12 bases between the two ends. The CDR3 length is 13 residues. This chain's CDR3 is CASNLEIDQPQHF. CDR3 sequence (DNA): TGTGCCAGCAATCTGGAGATAGATCAGCCCCAGCATTTT.

V is TRBV7-7 and J is TRBJ1-3; D remains unclear. CDR1 is SSHAT, CDR2 FNYEAQ, per germline (reference sequence). The CDR3 is 13 amino acids. Trimming took 5 bases from V and 2 from J, leaving 7 bases between them. CDR3 bases: TGTGCCAGCAGCAATAAGCCTGGAAACACCATATATTTT. Translation gives CASSNKPGNTIYF.

This clone was detected only a few times. The V gene is TRBV2, the J gene TRBJ2-5; D may be TRBD1 or TRBD2 (5 bases each). Germline CDR1 and CDR2: SNHLY and FYNNEI. This CDR3 contains 13 residues. V was trimmed by 6 bases and J by 5 bases, leaving 13 bases between them. CDR3 sequence reads: CASSRDVSETQYF. The CDR3 nucleotides read TGTGCCAGCAGCAGGGACGTGTCTGAGACCCAGTACTTC.

The chain joins TRBV4-2 to TRBJ1-5, with a possible D match to TRBD1 (5 bases). V dropped 5 bases and J dropped 6 bases, with 29 bases sitting between them. Germline values: CDR1 LGHNA, CDR2 YNFKEQ. This CDR3 has 19 amino acids. CDR3 DNA: TGTGCCAGCAGCTTGGCCCTTCTTCCGGGACTAAAGGGTATTCAGCCCCAGCATTTT. Its translation: CASSLALLPGLKGIQPQHF.

The chain couples TRBV4-3 to TRBJ2-3, with 9 positions matching TRBD1. Germline loops: CDR1 LGHNA, CDR2 YSLEER. V gave up 2 bases and J gave up 4 bases; unmatched junction bases: 4. The CDR3 consists of 15 residues. CDR3 sequence: CASSQPGQGSDTQYF. The CDR3 coding sequence is TGCGCCAGCAGCCAACCGGGACAGGGTTCAGATACGCAGTATTTT.

J is TRBJ1-1 and V is TRBV6-1, with D perhaps TRBD1 (5 bases). Per germline, CDR1 MNHNS and CDR2 SASEGT. The CDR3 sequence is 13 residues long. V shed 4 bases and J shed 8 bases, with 14 bases lying between them. The CDR3 here is CASSALRGGEAFF. DNA for the CDR3: TGTGCCAGCAGTGCTCTGAGGGGAGGCGAAGCTTTCTTT.

V usage is TRBV4-1 and J usage is TRBJ2-1, with TRBD1 matching over 7 bases. This CDR3 has 15 residues. The germline CDR1 and CDR2 sequences are MGHRA and YSYEKL. J gave up 10 bases and V 4 bases, and 13 bases lay outside the gene matches. CDR3 residues: CASSRQGDPSEEQFF. For the CDR3, the DNA is TGCGCCAGCAGCCGCCAGGGGGATCCCTCTGAGGAGCAGTTCTTC.

A few counts support this clone. The chain has TRBV25-1 and TRBJ2-1, with D unclear. CDR1 MGHDK and CDR2 SYGVNS come from the germline V gene. The germline V and J ends were trimmed by 2 bases and 7 bases, with 9 bases remaining between them. The CDR3 contains 13 residues. CDR3 coding DNA: TGTGCCAGCAGTGAAATCGACCAAAATGAGCAGTTCTTC. Encoded protein: CASSEIDQNEQFF.